This TCR beta chain was recovered during a study of T cells in Graves' hyperthyroidism and ophthalmopathy. General study points: Patients with ophthalmopathy were separated from those with stable hyperthyroidism by a 13 V-J model. The model made its ophthalmopathy prediction, and onset followed a median roughly six months later. Expanded thyroid clonotypes (above 0.001) were mostly also found in blood.

Uncontrolled infections, other autoimmune diseases, pregnancy or lactation led to exclusion of patients. The V and J ends lost 4 bases and 5 bases, in that order; junction bases with no gene match: 8. The CDR3 is 17 amino acids. The germline CDR1 and CDR2 sequences are SGHDN and FVKESK. TCR beta CDR3 region amplification was performed from RNA transcripts. Initially, a first-round RT-PCR of the TCR CDR3 employed the HTBI primer set. One entry per CDR3 protein results from TCRdb running MiXCR on the multiplex PCR reads. Of roughly 500,000 distinct CDR3 sequences in the sample, 46% were seen once. Concerning this clonotype itself: The antigen remains unidentified.

The V call is TRBV14, the J call TRBJ2-5; TRBD2 agrees at 15 bases. The TCR sequence derives from an adult woman with Graves' disease, either hyperthyroidism or ophthalmopathy (not recorded which). The sequencing sample was made of peripheral blood or thyroid tissue (not recorded which). For the CDR3, the DNA is TGTGCCAGCAGCCCGAGGACTAGCGGGAGGGTCGTGGAGACCCAGTACTTC. Amino acid sequence: CASSPRTSGRVVETQYF.